These 15 T cell receptor beta chains share one sample of origin, sequenced in a study of blood T cell repertoires in COVID-19. Here immunoSEQ multiplex PCR was the method, and the copy in TCRdb shows in-frame clones only, minus some. The data show over 150,000 clones, 86% seen once. Sequencing was performed on peripheral blood. The receptor set was obtained from a man aged 50 to 59 with active or convalescent COVID-19.

CDR3 DNA: TGTGCCAGCAGCAGCGGGACTAGCGGGGGGGCAGAGACCCAGTACTTC. Protein product: CASSSGTSGGAETQYF. The genes are TRBV5-8 and TRBJ2-5; 16 nucleotides line up with TRBD2. CDR1 and CDR2 (germline): SGHTS, YDEGEE. The CDR3 is 16 residues long. V shed 4 bases and J 4 bases; nucleotides not matched to a gene: 4.

CDR3 in DNA: TGTGCCAGTAGTATTGCCCCCCCTGGGGCAGGGGAAGCTTTCTTT. Protein sequence: CASSIAPPGAGEAFF. The V and J genes are TRBV19 and TRBJ1-1; a possible D gene is TRBD1 (5 bases). Trimming removed 3 bases at V and 8 bases at J, with 19 bases between. CDR3 length equals 15 residues. In germline, CDR1 is LNHDA, CDR2 SQIVND (reference sequence).

The chain uses TRBV29-1 and TRBJ1-5, with D maybe TRBD1 (5 bases). From germline, CDR1 is SQVTM and CDR2 ANQGSEA. The CDR3 has 12 residues. Trimming shortened V by 6 bases and J by 1 base, and 7 bases separated the two germline ends. The DNA for the CDR3 is TGCAGCGTACGACAGAGCAATCAGCCCCAGCATTTT. It is translated as CSVRQSNQPQHF.

The chain is built from TRBV20-1 and TRBJ1-4; D not resolved. The CDR3 is 10 amino acids. Trimming stripped 5 bases from V and 5 bases from J, with 3 bases between. CDR1 DFQATT and CDR2 SNEGSKA come from the germline V gene (reference sequence). CDR3 in DNA: TGCAGTGCTCAAAATGAAAAACTGTTTTTT. This translates into CSAQNEKLFF.

Only one count was recorded for this clone. The J gene is TRBJ1-1, the V gene TRBV6-6, with D uncertain. CDR3 size: 14 residues. Trimming stripped 2 bases from V and 5 bases from J, with 12 bases between. Per germline, CDR1 MNHNY and CDR2 SVGAGI (reference sequence). CDR3 in DNA: TGTGCCAGCAGTTACATGACGGGAGGGACTGAAGCTTTCTTT. Its translation: CASSYMTGGTEAFF.

The rearrangement uses TRBV19 and TRBJ1-6; D gene ambiguous. Looked up from germline, CDR1 is LNHDA and CDR2 is SQIVND (reference sequence). This CDR3 comprises 14 residues. The V end was cut by 3 bases, the J end by 7 bases, with 10 bases between. CDR3 sequence: CASSIREGNSPLHF. CDR3 bases: TGTGCCAGTAGTATCCGGGAGGGAAATTCACCCCTCCACTTT.

CDR3 sequence (DNA): TGTGCCAGCAGTTCAAGCACTAGCGGGAGGGCAGGGGAGCAGTACTTC. This codes for CASSSSTSGRAGEQYF. The chain joins TRBV6-2 or TRBV6-3 to TRBJ2-7; TRBD2 matches 13 bases. Germline CDR1 reads MNHEY; CDR2 reads SVGEGT. V lost 4 bases, J lost 7 bases, and 10 bases stayed unmatched. The CDR3 totals 16 residues.

The DNA of the CDR3 is TGTGCCAGCAGCCTATGGACAGGGGAAGGATCACCCCTCCACTTT. Residues: CASSLWTGEGSPLHF. The chain employs TRBV7-2 and TRBJ1-6, with 9 bases aligning to TRBD1. The CDR3 runs 15 residues. V gave up 5 bases and J gave up 10 bases; unmatched junction bases: 9. Germline CDR1 and CDR2: SGHTA and FQGNSA.

J is TRBJ1-4 and V is TRBV21-1; the tabulated D call, TRBD1, remains unverified against the DNA. TRBV21-1 has pseudogene status. CDR3 length: 17 residues. In nucleotides, the CDR3 is TGTGCCAGCAGCAAAGCGACCCCCAGGGGGTGGAATGAAAAACTGTTTTTT. Translated: CASSKATPRGWNEKLFF.

The V call is TRBV5-4, the J call TRBJ2-5; 8 bases are a match to TRBD2. The ends lost 4 bases at V and 5 bases at J; junction bases unmatched: 13. The CDR3 contains 16 residues. CDR1 SGHNT and CDR2 YYREEE come from the germline V gene (reference sequence). The DNA for the CDR3 is TGTGCCAGCAGCCCCCTAAATAAGCGGGGGCAGGAGACCCAGTACTTC. It encodes CASSPLNKRGQETQYF.

This clone was found a few times. V and J are TRBV7-6 and TRBJ1-5, with TRBD1 as a possible D gene (5 bases). Germline V CDR1 and CDR2: SGHVS, FNYEAQ. The CDR3 consists of 16 residues. The V end lost 0 bases, the J end lost 3 bases, and 12 bases lay between the germline ends. CDR3 sequence: CASSLAGPRANQPQHF. DNA for the CDR3: TGTGCCAGCAGCTTAGCGGGTCCCAGGGCCAATCAGCCCCAGCATTTT.

V and J are TRBV6-5 and TRBJ1-3, with no clear D. Trimming removed 6 bases from V and 6 bases from J, with 6 bases in between. CDR3 length: 11 residues. CDR1 MNHEY and CDR2 SVGAGI come from the germline V gene. This chain's CDR3 is CASRLINTIYF. CDR3 DNA: TGTGCCAGCAGATTAATAAACACCATATATTTT.

The chain recombines TRBV14 with TRBJ2-2; 7 bases fit TRBD2. The CDR3 has 18 amino acids. Germline V gene sequence: CDR1 SGHDN, CDR2 FVKESK. With 4 bases clipped from V and 1 base from J, the junction kept 12 bases outside the gene matches. CDR3 nucleotides: TGTGCCAGCAGCCCAAGAGGAGCGGGATTGTGGAACACCGGGGAGCTGTTTTTT. Amino acid sequence: CASSPRGAGLWNTGELFF.

The rearrangement uses TRBV14 and TRBJ2-3; 10 nucleotides line up with TRBD2. This CDR3 has 17 residues. V lost 5 bases and J lost 6; bases outside the gene matches: 14. Germline V gives CDR1 SGHDN, CDR2 FVKESK. DNA for the CDR3: TGTGCCAGCAGCTTCAGAAGGACTAGCGGTATTGTGGATACGCAGTATTTT. It is translated as CASSFRRTSGIVDTQYF.

This clone has more than one count but fewer than ten. The chain has TRBV30 and TRBJ2-3, with 15 bases lining up with TRBD2. The V segment lost 5 bases and the J segment 5 bases; nucleotides outside the gene matches: 5. The CDR3 sequence is 15 residues long. Germline CDR1 and CDR2: GTSNPN and SVGIG (reference sequence). The CDR3 reads CAWQPGLAGGDTQYF. The DNA for the CDR3 is TGTGCCTGGCAACCGGGACTAGCGGGAGGAGATACGCAGTATTTT.